This T cell receptor (beta chain) was documented in a study of blood T cell repertoires in COVID-19. Before being deemed recovered, Cohort 3 donors had two negative PCRs, clearance, or symptom resolution. Data came from immunoSEQ multiplex PCR; TCRdb stores just in-frame clones and leaves some out. In the table there are about 160,000 clones, 80% to 90% of which are singletons. This TCR came from a woman aged 45-60 years who had recovered from COVID-19. Input material: PBMCs or T cells enriched from blood (not recorded which).

CDR3 DNA: TGTGCCAGCAGCAAAGGGCTCAGGGGGCGAGGAAACTATAATTCACCCCTCCACTTT. This sequence encodes CASSKGLRGRGNYNSPLHF. The chain links TRBV7-9 to TRBJ1-6; 8 positions agree with TRBD1. Germline trimming cut 5 bases from V and 3 bases from J; bases unmatched to any gene: 15. Looked up from germline, CDR1 is SEHNR and CDR2 is FQNEAQ (reference sequence). The CDR3 spans 19 residues.